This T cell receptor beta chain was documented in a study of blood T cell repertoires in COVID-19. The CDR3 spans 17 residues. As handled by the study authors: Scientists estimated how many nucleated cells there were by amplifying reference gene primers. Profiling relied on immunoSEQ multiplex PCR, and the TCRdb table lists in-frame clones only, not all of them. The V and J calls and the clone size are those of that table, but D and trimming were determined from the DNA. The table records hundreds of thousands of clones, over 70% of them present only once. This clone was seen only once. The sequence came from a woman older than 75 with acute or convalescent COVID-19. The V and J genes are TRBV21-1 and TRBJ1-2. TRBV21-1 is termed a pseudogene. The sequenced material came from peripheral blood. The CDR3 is CASSKGPFINRVRGYTF. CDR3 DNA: TGTGCCAGCAGCAAAGGACCCTTCATTAATCGGGTTCGGGGCTACACCTTC.